This T cell receptor (beta chain) derives from a study of spatial heterogeneity in lung cancer. Overall study context: TCR and UMI combinations that were unique each appeared, on average, more than ten times in raw reads.

This clonotype was counted a few times. The germline V gene encodes CDR1 SGDLS and CDR2 YYNGEE. The length of the CDR3 is 15 residues. Trimming removed 0 bases from V and 8 bases from J; junction bases left unmatched: 7. Using its own MiXCR run on the 5' RACE reads, TCRdb lists one record per CDR3 protein. The sample lists 89,000 or so distinct CDR3 sequences, approximately 20% seen once, with about 6.8% in the top ten. The time point denotes: sample taken at primary tumor resection. Material for sequencing was whole RNA from tumor, nontumor lung or frozen PBMC, left unsorted. Donors were about 70 untreated early-stage non-small cell lung cancer patients.

This chain uses TRBV9 with TRBJ2-1, with 8 bases identical to TRBD1. The source material was PBMCs, sampled at surgery. This TCR was recovered from a male donor with early-stage non-small cell lung cancer. CDR3 in DNA: TGTGCCAGCAGCGTAGAGGGCAGGGGGCTGGATGAGCAGTTCTTC. Translation: CASSVEGRGLDEQFF. Together with reference TRBV9 and TRBJ2-1, the CDR3 gives the full variable domain: DSGVTQTPKHLITATGQRVTLRCSPRSGDLSVYWYQQSLDQGLQFLIQYYNGEERAKGNILERFSAQQFPDLHSELNLSSLELGDSALYFCASSVEGRGLDEQFFGPGTRLTVL.